This T cell receptor (beta chain) was identified in a study of T-cell reconstitution after alpha-beta-depleted transplantation in children. This clonotype showed up many times. A junction end diverges from the germline sequence, so it may reflect a read error. It was with unique molecular identifiers that the TCRbeta library was prepared. MiXCR, run by TCRdb on the PCR reads, gives a single entry per CDR3 protein. Here the sample spans 350,000 to 400,000 distinct CDR3 sequences, about a fifth being singletons. The CDR3 is 15 amino acids. Per germline, CDR1 MNHNS and CDR2 SASEGT. This rearrangement joins TRBV6-1 to TRBJ2-1; perhaps TRBD2 as D (5 bases). The TCR comes from a human donor who donated a stem cell graft to a child with acute myeloid leukemia. Sequencing used PBMCs from the stem cell graft donor, obtained from the stem cell graft. This CDR3 is CASSEGSPSYNEQFF. In DNA, the CDR3 is TGTGCCAGCAGCGAAGGGAGTCCCTCCTACAATGAGCAGTTCTTC.